The 17 T cell receptor beta chains given below trace back to one sample, sequenced in a study of T cells in tumors after PD-1 blockade. The method was immunoSEQ multiplex PCR; TCRdb's version includes in-frame clones alone and lacks a portion of them. The top ten hold 16% of the sample, which has around 45,000 clones, roughly 73% seen once. Sample: PBMCs, taken before anti-PD-1 treatment. These receptors originate from a human donor with basal cell carcinoma.

V usage is TRBV10-3 and J usage is TRBJ2-1; no clear D. Germline assignment: CDR1 ENHRY and CDR2 SYGVKD. The ends were cut back, 2 bases at V and 1 base at J, with 6 bases in the middle. The CDR3 consists of 14 residues. CDR3 in amino acids: CAISETPSYNEQFF. The CDR3 coding sequence is TGTGCCATCAGTGAGACTCCATCCTACAATGAGCAGTTCTTC.

The chain recombines TRBV5-5 with TRBJ1-2; TRBD1 is a possible D gene (6 bases). This CDR3 contains 14 residues. Trimming pared 0 bases from V and 3 bases from J, leaving 9 bases between. Germline V gene lookup returns CDR1 SGHKS and CDR2 YYEKEE (reference sequence). The DNA for the CDR3 is TGTGCCAGCAGCTTGGACAGGGTCGACTATGGCTACACCTTC. It translates to CASSLDRVDYGYTF.

This sequence joins TRBV27 and TRBJ2-3; D is unresolved. CDR3 length: 14 residues. The V gene's germline CDR1 is MNHEY and CDR2 SMNVEV (reference sequence). V lost 7 bases, J lost 2 bases, and 13 bases lay in between. The CDR3 DNA sequence: TGTGCCAGCAAAACTCTGGGGAACACAGATACGCAGTATTTT. Its protein is CASKTLGNTDTQYF.

The chain uses TRBV5-5 and TRBJ2-3; D not certain. V was shortened by 3 bases and J by 5 bases, with 10 bases between the two germline ends. The CDR3 is 13 amino acids. Germline CDR1 reads SGHKS; CDR2 reads YYEKEE (reference sequence). CDR3 nucleotides: TGTGCCAGCAGCTCCCGAGGTGGAGATACGCAGTATTTT. This encodes CASSSRGGDTQYF.

This rearrangement joins TRBV7-9 to TRBJ1-1, with 9 bases that match TRBD1. This CDR3 comprises 15 residues. Germline V gives CDR1 SEHNR, CDR2 FQNEAQ (reference sequence). V trimming: 5 bases; J trimming: 1 base; junction bases outside the gene matches: 5. The CDR3 here is CASSPGTGWNTEAFF. Written as DNA, the CDR3 is TGTGCCAGCAGCCCAGGGACAGGGTGGAACACTGAAGCTTTCTTT.

In nucleotides, the CDR3 is TGTGCCAGCAGTTTATTAAACAATAACTATGGCTACACCTTC. This translates into CASSLLNNNYGYTF. The rearrangement uses TRBV28 and TRBJ1-2; D unresolved. Germline loops: CDR1 MDHEN, CDR2 SYDVKM. This CDR3 contains 14 residues. V shed 1 base and J shed 1 base, with 7 bases lying between them.

The V call is TRBV10-2, the J call TRBJ2-2; 10 positions agree with TRBD2. The germline gives CDR1 WSHSY, CDR2 SAAADI. The CDR3 contains 16 residues. Unmatched junction bases numbered 6, after V lost 6 bases and J lost 2 bases. CDR3 protein: CASRASGGANTGELFF. The CDR3 nucleotides read TGCGCCAGCAGGGCTAGCGGGGGTGCAAACACCGGGGAGCTGTTTTTT.

The chain employs TRBV19 and TRBJ2-7, with TRBD1 identical over 7 bases. Germline values: CDR1 LNHDA, CDR2 SQIVND (reference sequence). The CDR3 is 15 residues long. V shed 5 bases and J 4 bases; nucleotides not matched to a gene: 11. CDR3 sequence (DNA): TGTGCCAGTAGTGGGACAGTCGACATACATTACGAGCAGTACTTC. Translated, it gives CASSGTVDIHYEQYF.

The chain combines TRBV3-1 (or the pseudogene TRBV3-2) with TRBJ1-5; 11 bases fit TRBD1. The CDR3 consists of 17 residues. CDR1 and CDR2 from the germline V gene are LGHDT and YNNKEL (reference sequence). V shed 4 bases and J 2 bases; nucleotides not matched to a gene: 7. The CDR3 coding sequence is TGTGCCAGCAGCCTCCGTGGACAGGGGGCGGGCAATCAGCCCCAGCATTTT. Residues: CASSLRGQGAGNQPQHF.

The gene calls are TRBV14 and TRBJ2-1; TRBD1 might be the D (5 bases). The CDR3 spans 16 residues. CDR1 and CDR2 (germline): SGHDN, FVKESK. The germline V and J ends were trimmed by 4 bases and 2 bases, with 15 bases remaining between them. The CDR3 DNA reads TGTGCCAGCAGCCCCCCAGGGCACGTAACCTACAATGAGCAGTTCTTC. Translated: CASSPPGHVTYNEQFF.

J is TRBJ2-7 and V is TRBV28; TRBD2 agrees at 9 bases. Germline V gene sequence: CDR1 MDHEN, CDR2 SYDVKM. Trimming removed 5 bases from V and 4 bases from J; junction bases left unmatched: 9. The CDR3 loop spans 15 amino acids. The CDR3 nucleotides are TGTGCCAGCAGTCCCCTGGCGGGGGGGGTTTACGAGCAGTACTTC. Its translation is CASSPLAGGVYEQYF.

The chain links TRBV9 to TRBJ2-1, with TRBD2 matching over 14 bases. The germline V gene has CDR1 SGDLS and CDR2 YYNGEE. Germline trimming cut 3 bases from V and 10 bases from J; bases unmatched to any gene: 9. CDR3 length: 16 residues. CDR3 nucleotides: TGTGCCAGCAGCGAAATACCGGGACTAGCGGGAGACGAGCAGTTCTTC. Translation: CASSEIPGLAGDEQFF.

The chain combines TRBV28 with TRBJ2-3; 15 bases are shared with TRBD2. Losses at the gene ends were 2 bases for V and 5 bases for J; bases not matched to a gene: 5. There are 17 residues in the CDR3. Germline assignment: CDR1 MDHEN and CDR2 SYDVKM. The CDR3: CASSLRTSGRVGDTQYF. CDR3 coding DNA: TGTGCCAGCAGTTTAAGGACTAGCGGGAGGGTGGGAGATACGCAGTATTTT.

V usage is TRBV2 and J usage is TRBJ1-6; TRBD1 matches at 8 bases. Trimming took 3 bases from V and 0 from J; bases not matched to a gene: 4. Germline V CDR1 and CDR2: SNHLY, FYNNEI. This CDR3 spans 17 amino acids. CDR3 sequence: CASSDGQGGSYNSPLHF. The CDR3, as DNA: TGTGCCAGCAGTGACGGACAGGGAGGCTCCTATAATTCACCCCTCCACTTT.

This rearrangement joins TRBV9 to TRBJ1-6; the D is unclear. This CDR3 spans 14 amino acids. Germline V gene lookup returns CDR1 SGDLS and CDR2 YYNGEE. Deletions cut 5 bases from V and 9 bases from J, with 15 bases between. CDR3 DNA sequence: TGTGCCAGCAGTGATAAATCCGGGCCTTCACCCCTCCACTTT. Protein product: CASSDKSGPSPLHF.

The V call is TRBV27, the J call TRBJ2-7; D tentatively reads TRBD1 or TRBD2 (5 bases each). The CDR3 runs 13 residues. Trimming pared 3 bases from V and 5 bases from J, leaving 11 bases between. Germline CDR1 and CDR2: MNHEY and SMNVEV (reference sequence). The CDR3 bases are TGTGCCAGCAGTTTGGGGGTAGGGAACGAGCAGTACTTC. This encodes CASSLGVGNEQYF.

As for this clone: One junction end disagrees with the germline gene, perhaps due to a read error. The rearrangement joins TRBV6-4 to TRBJ1-3; no clear D. The CDR3 is 16 amino acids. Germline loops: CDR1 MRHNA, CDR2 SNTAGT. This CDR3 is CASKWRPIIPGNTMYF. As DNA, the CDR3 is TGTGCCAGCAAGTGGCGCCCAATCATACCTGGAAACACCATGTATTTT.